This section outlines one T cell receptor beta chain sequence together with its context. No antigen is known for it. This sample is part of a study of graft-versus-host responses after intestinal transplantation. The CDR3 loop spans 16 amino acids. V gave up 3 bases and J gave up 5 bases; unmatched junction bases: 7. Germline V gene data show CDR1 as MGHRA and CDR2 as YSYEKL. Some clones are missing from TCRdb's copy, which holds only in-frame ones; the method was immunoSEQ multiplex PCR. The table lists tens of thousands of clones, approximately 90% of them singletons, with around 7.6% in the top ten.

This material consisted of unstimulated CD8+ T cells sorted from spleen or lymph node cells, taken before transplant. The chain has TRBV4-1 and TRBJ2-1, with 10 nucleotides matching TRBD2. The receptor comes from a human donor who was the organ donor for an intestinal transplant. The CDR3 here is CASSHPGLAKDNEQFF. The CDR3 DNA is TGCGCCAGCAGCCACCCGGGACTAGCGAAAGACAATGAGCAGTTCTTC.